The 16 T cell receptor beta chains in this list originate from one sample, sequenced in a study of T cell changes during pregnancy in multiple sclerosis. Sequenced by immunoSEQ multiplex PCR; TCRdb stores in-frame clones only, minus some. The table lists around 77,000 clones, 90% to 95% of them singletons, with 0.55% to 0.85% in the top ten. Sequencing used peripheral blood, obtained in the third trimester of pregnancy. The receptors come from a female donor in good health, enrolled as a control in a pregnancy study.

V usage is TRBV7-2 and J usage is TRBJ2-7; D gene uncertain. The CDR3 totals 11 residues. Germline CDR1 and CDR2: SGHTA and FQGNSA. Trimming shortened V by 1 base and J by 6 bases, and 4 bases separated the two germline ends. DNA for the CDR3: TGTGCCAGCAGCTTAGGTCGCGAGCAGTACTTC. This codes for CASSLGREQYF.

J is TRBJ1-5 and V is TRBV7-4; 7 nucleotides line up with TRBD1. Germline CDR1 is SGHVT and CDR2 is SQSDAQ. V dropped 7 bases and J dropped 0; count of bases not matched to a gene: 9. This CDR3 comprises 16 residues. The CDR3 is CASNLTGRYSNQPQHF. CDR3 DNA sequence: TGTGCCAGCAACCTGACAGGGCGATATAGCAATCAGCCCCAGCATTTT.

As DNA, the CDR3 is TGTGCCAGTAGTACCTACCGGGGTGCTGGCCGGAACACTGAAGCTTTCTTT. Translating it yields CASSTYRGAGRNTEAFF. The gene calls are TRBV19 and TRBJ1-1; D is ambiguous. Trimming removed 4 bases from V and 1 base from J, with 19 bases in between. The CDR3 contains 17 residues. Germline CDR1 and CDR2: LNHDA and SQIVND (reference sequence).

The V and J genes are TRBV7-8 and TRBJ2-7; the D is unclear. V was pared by 0 bases and J by 6 bases, with 15 bases between. There are 15 residues in the CDR3. Per germline, CDR1 SGHVS and CDR2 FQNEAQ. Here the CDR3 DNA reads TGTGCCAGCAGCTTAGCGCTTGGCCGGGTGAGCGAGCAGTACTTC. Translation: CASSLALGRVSEQYF.

The genes are TRBV4-1 and TRBJ1-2, with D unresolved. V gave up 1 base and J gave up 2 bases, with 8 bases separating them. There are 14 residues in the CDR3. Germline lookup yields CDR1 MGHRA and CDR2 YSYEKL. The CDR3 sequence: CASSQGGLNYGYTF. DNA of the CDR3: TGCGCCAGCAGCCAAGGAGGATTGAACTATGGCTACACCTTC.

The gene calls are TRBV5-1 and TRBJ2-7; D not certain. The CDR3 has 13 residues. V was clipped by 0 bases and J by 5 bases, with 9 bases between them. Looked up from germline, CDR1 is SGHRS and CDR2 is YFSETQ. DNA of the CDR3: TGCGCCAGCAGCTTGGCCTCGGTCAACGAGCAGTACTTC. Protein sequence: CASSLASVNEQYF.

The chain joins TRBV4-1 to TRBJ1-3, with a weak D call TRBD1 (5 bases). With 0 bases removed from V and 4 bases from J, the gap between germline ends came to 7 bases. This CDR3 region has 14 residues. The germline CDR1 and CDR2 sequences are MGHRA and YSYEKL. CDR3 bases: TGCGCCAGCAGCCAAGATAGGACAGGAAACACCATATATTTT. Encoded protein: CASSQDRTGNTIYF.

CDR3 nucleotides: TGTGCCAGCAGTCCCGACAGGGACACCGGGGAGCTGTTTTTT. The encoded protein is CASSPDRDTGELFF. V is TRBV25-1 and J is TRBJ2-2; 7 bases align to TRBD1. Germline V gene lookup returns CDR1 MGHDK and CDR2 SYGVNS. Trimming cost V 5 bases and J 3 bases; bases outside gene matches: 3. This CDR3 contains 14 residues.

This chain uses TRBV28 with TRBJ2-7; 7 bases fit TRBD2. CDR3 length: 15 residues. The V and J ends lost 3 bases and 3 bases, in that order; junction bases with no gene match: 8. Germline-derived CDR1 and CDR2 are MDHEN and SYDVKM. CDR3 amino acids: CASSLLPGGSYEQYF. For the CDR3, the DNA is TGTGCCAGCAGTTTGCTGCCCGGGGGGAGCTACGAGCAGTACTTC.

This clone appeared a few times. V is TRBV18 and J is TRBJ1-1, with D unclear. CDR1 and CDR2 from the germline V gene are KGHSH and LQKENI. Deletions cut 3 bases from V and 6 bases from J, with 8 bases between. This CDR3 has 12 amino acids. CDR3 bases: TGTGCCAGCTCACCCGGAGACCCTGAAGCTTTCTTT. Amino acids: CASSPGDPEAFF.

V gene TRBV28 combines with J gene TRBJ1-1; 7 bases match TRBD1. Per germline, CDR1 MDHEN and CDR2 SYDVKM. V dropped 4 bases and J dropped 5; count of bases not matched to a gene: 1. The CDR3 consists of 12 residues. CDR3 in amino acids: CASSSGGTEAFF. DNA for the CDR3: TGTGCCAGCAGTTCAGGGGGGACTGAAGCTTTCTTT.

This sequence joins TRBV27 and TRBJ1-1, with 7 nucleotides matching TRBD1. This CDR3 is 15 amino acids long. In germline, CDR1 is MNHEY, CDR2 SMNVEV (reference sequence). V lost 3 bases, J lost 1 base, and 5 bases stayed unmatched. The CDR3 DNA is TGTGCCAGCAGTTTGACAGGGTACGGGAACACTGAAGCTTTCTTT. This codes for CASSLTGYGNTEAFF.

In its sample, this clone was seen a few times. CDR3 bases: TGTGCCAGCAGCTCCCCCAAGCCCGGAGGCAGCACTGAAGCTTTCTTT. Protein product: CASSSPKPGGSTEAFF. This chain uses TRBV7-9 with TRBJ1-1; D is ambiguous. The V end lost 4 bases, the J end lost 4 bases, and 19 bases lay between the germline ends. CDR3 length: 16 amino acids. Germline CDR1 reads SEHNR; CDR2 reads FQNEAQ (reference sequence). Supplemented by reference TRBV7-9 and TRBJ1-1, the full variable domain reads DTGVSQNPRHKITKRGQNVTFRCDPISEHNRLYWYRQTLGQGPEFLTYFQNEAQLEKSRLLSDRFSAERPKGSFSTLEIQRTEQGDSAMYLCASSSPKPGGSTEAFFGQGTRLTVV.

The CDR3, as DNA: TGTGCCAGCAGTTTCTCCCGGACATCTTATGGCTACACCTTC. This gives the protein CASSFSRTSYGYTF. V is TRBV27 and J is TRBJ1-2, with D possibly matching TRBD1 (5 bases). In germline, CDR1 is MNHEY, CDR2 SMNVEV (reference sequence). The CDR3 loop spans 14 amino acids. V was shortened by 3 bases and J by 5 bases, with 13 bases between the two germline ends.

The genes are TRBV7-8 and TRBJ1-1; D remains unclear. CDR1 is SGHVS and CDR2 is FQNEAQ in the germline V gene. The V and J ends lost 1 base and 0 bases respectively, with 18 bases between them. This CDR3 region has 18 residues. The CDR3, as DNA: TGTGCCAGCAGCTTAGTTGCGCAGCCTCGGGTCCTGAACACTGAAGCTTTCTTT. This gives the protein CASSLVAQPRVLNTEAFF.

The rearrangement uses TRBV9 and TRBJ2-3, with D unresolved. The V gene lost 0 bases and the J gene lost 0 bases, with 8 bases spanning the gap. There are 15 residues in the CDR3. CDR1 and CDR2 (germline): SGDLS, YYNGEE. DNA of the CDR3: TGTGCCAGCAGCGTAGCGCGGTTAAGCACAGATACGCAGTATTTT. Translated: CASSVARLSTDTQYF.